The 4 T cell receptor beta chains below all came from one sample that was sequenced in a study of blood T cell repertoires in COVID-19. The data were produced by immunoSEQ multiplex PCR, yet TCRdb's version contains in-frame clones alone and is incomplete. The sample includes over 100,000 clones, approximately 80% seen only once; the top ten take 0.7% to 1%. The sequenced sample consisted of peripheral blood. Every receptor here comes from a woman in her seventies with acute or convalescent COVID-19.

The chain links TRBV5-6 to TRBJ1-3; D is unresolved. From germline, CDR1 is SGHDT and CDR2 YYEEEE. V lost 1 base to trimming and J lost 0 bases, with 11 bases between them. CDR3 length: 16 amino acids. The CDR3 coding sequence is TGTGCCAGCAGCTTGTACCAGGTCGTCTCTGGAAACACCATATATTTT. Translation gives CASSLYQVVSGNTIYF.

The V call is TRBV7-3, the J call TRBJ2-5, with D possibly being TRBD2 (6 bases). Germline V lookup: CDR1 SGHTA, CDR2 FQGTGA. The CDR3 length is 14 residues. Deletions cut 3 bases from V and 3 bases from J, with 11 bases between. The CDR3 region has the DNA TGTGCCAGCAGCTTGTACGGGGGTGAAGAGACCCAGTACTTC. Translated: CASSLYGGEETQYF.

V is TRBV5-1 and J is TRBJ2-2; the match to TRBD1 covers 7 bases. CDR1 SGHRS and CDR2 YFSETQ come from the germline V gene. CDR3 length: 16 residues. V lost 0 bases and J lost 6; bases outside the gene matches: 8. This chain's CDR3 is CASSLGQGGNAGELFF. Here the CDR3 DNA reads TGCGCCAGCAGCTTGGGACAGGGTGGTAATGCCGGGGAGCTGTTTTTT.

This clone occurred a few times. The genes are TRBV4-1 and TRBJ2-7; TRBD2 matches at 10 bases. The CDR3 has 16 amino acids. Germline V gives CDR1 MGHRA, CDR2 YSYEKL. The trim removed 3 bases at V and 2 bases at J, leaving 7 bases unmatched. The CDR3 DNA follows: TGCGCCAGCAGCCAGTTAGCGGGGGGTAAAGCCTACGAGCAGTACTTC. This codes for CASSQLAGGKAYEQYF.